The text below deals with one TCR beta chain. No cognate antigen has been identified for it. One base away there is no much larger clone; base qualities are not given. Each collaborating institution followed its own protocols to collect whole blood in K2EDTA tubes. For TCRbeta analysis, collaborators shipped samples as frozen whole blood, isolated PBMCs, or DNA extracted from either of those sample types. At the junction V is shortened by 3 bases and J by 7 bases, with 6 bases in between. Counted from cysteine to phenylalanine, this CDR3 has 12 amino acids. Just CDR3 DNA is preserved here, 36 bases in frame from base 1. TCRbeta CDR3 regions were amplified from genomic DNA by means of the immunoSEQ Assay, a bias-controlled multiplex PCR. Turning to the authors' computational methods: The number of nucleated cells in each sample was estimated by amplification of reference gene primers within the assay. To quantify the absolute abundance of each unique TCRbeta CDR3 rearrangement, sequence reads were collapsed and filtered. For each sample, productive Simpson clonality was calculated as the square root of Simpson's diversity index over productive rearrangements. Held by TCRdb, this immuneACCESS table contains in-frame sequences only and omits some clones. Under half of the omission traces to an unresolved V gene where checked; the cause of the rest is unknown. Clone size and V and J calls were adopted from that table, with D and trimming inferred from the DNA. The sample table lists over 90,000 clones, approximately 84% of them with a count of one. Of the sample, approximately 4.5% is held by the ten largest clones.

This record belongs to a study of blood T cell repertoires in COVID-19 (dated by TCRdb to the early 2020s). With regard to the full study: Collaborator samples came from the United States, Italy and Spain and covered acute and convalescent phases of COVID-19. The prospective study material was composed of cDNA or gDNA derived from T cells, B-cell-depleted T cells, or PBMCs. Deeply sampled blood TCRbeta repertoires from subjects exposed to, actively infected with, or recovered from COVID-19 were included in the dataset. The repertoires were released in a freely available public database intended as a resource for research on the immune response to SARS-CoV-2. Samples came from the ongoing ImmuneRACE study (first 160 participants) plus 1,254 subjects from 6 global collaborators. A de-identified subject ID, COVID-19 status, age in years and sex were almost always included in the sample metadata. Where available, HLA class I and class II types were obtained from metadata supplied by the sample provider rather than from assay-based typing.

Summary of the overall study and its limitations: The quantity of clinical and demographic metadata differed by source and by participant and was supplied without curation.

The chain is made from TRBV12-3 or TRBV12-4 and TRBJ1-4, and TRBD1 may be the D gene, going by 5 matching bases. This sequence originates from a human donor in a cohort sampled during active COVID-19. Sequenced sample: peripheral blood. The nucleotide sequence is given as TGTGCCAGCAGTTTGGGGGGTGAAAAACTGTTTTTT. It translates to CASSLGGEKLFF.